This T cell receptor beta chain comes out of a study of Graves' ophthalmopathy and Graves' hyperthyroidism. Study information: Peripheral blood was collected at initial diagnosis, before any treatment.

Remarks on this clonotype: What it binds is not known.

Study outcomes and limitations: Blood also carried most expanded thyroid clonotypes exceeding 0.001 frequency.

Beta-chain TCR CDR3 regions were amplified from RNA transcripts. The workflow started with a first-round RT-PCR run with HTBI primers and then moved on to a second-round multiplex PCR. Each CDR3 protein gets one entry after TCRdb re-called the multiplex PCR reads with MiXCR. The sample includes around 660,000 distinct CDR3 sequences, about 38% of them seen just once. This CDR3 has 16 residues. Germline assignment: CDR1 SGHTA and CDR2 FQGNSA. V gave up 1 base and J gave up 6 bases, with 18 bases separating them. The sample comprised peripheral blood. This rearrangement joins TRBV7-2 to TRBJ1-2, with D tentatively TRBD1 (5 bases). The sequence derives from an adult man with Graves' ophthalmopathy. Here the CDR3 reads CASSLDSRVRGNGYTF. The CDR3 DNA reads as TGTGCCAGCAGCTTAGACAGCAGGGTGAGGGGCAATGGCTACACCTTC.